This TCR beta chain was observed in a study of blood T cell repertoires in COVID-19. The protocol was immunoSEQ multiplex PCR, while the TCRdb copy is restricted to in-frame clones and leaves out a portion. The sample has roughly 63,000 clones; around 74% are singletons. The V segment lost 2 bases and the J segment 4 bases; nucleotides outside the gene matches: 3. The CDR3 spans 16 residues. In germline, CDR1 is MGHRA, CDR2 YSYEKL. Specimen: peripheral blood. The sequence was obtained from a woman of 80 years or more with acute or convalescent COVID-19. V and J are TRBV4-1 and TRBJ2-5; 14 bases fit TRBD2. DNA of the CDR3: TGCGCCAGCAGCCAATTGGGACTAGCGGGAGTAGAGACCCAGTACTTC. It is translated as CASSQLGLAGVETQYF.